Each of the 29 T cell receptor beta chains below was sequenced from the same sample in a study of PD-1 blockade in classical Hodgkin lymphoma. This table comes from immunoSEQ multiplex PCR, and its TCRdb copy is limited to in-frame clones, with some not included. The table includes tens of thousands of clones, nearly 90% detected once. Time point reported: cycle 4 day 1 (C4D1), after about 6 weeks of nivolumab. Brentuximab vedotin exposure varied, and every patient relapsed after autologous stem cell transplantation. The sample was peripheral blood mononuclear cells (PBMCs), taken before the fourth cycle of nivolumab. These receptors all come from a human donor with classical Hodgkin lymphoma.

The gene calls are TRBV6-6 and TRBJ2-4, with D perhaps matching TRBD1 or TRBD2 (6 bases each). There are 14 residues in the CDR3. V lost 2 bases and J 8 bases, leaving 13 bases between the germline ends. Germline loops: CDR1 MNHNY, CDR2 SVGAGI (reference sequence). CDR3 DNA: TGTGCCAGCAGTTACATCCGGGGGCAAGACATTCAGTACTTC. Translated, it gives CASSYIRGQDIQYF.

The V gene is TRBV7-8, the J gene TRBJ1-4; TRBD1 matches 8 bases. The CDR3 length is 16 residues. Per germline, CDR1 SGHVS and CDR2 FQNEAQ. Trimming cost V 5 bases and J 7 bases; bases outside gene matches: 12. The CDR3 DNA sequence: TGTGCCAGCAGCCTGACAGGGGCAAGTTTCGGTGAAAAACTGTTTTTT. Protein product: CASSLTGASFGEKLFF.

Remarks on this clone: Other nucleotide sequences in the sample specify the same CDR3. This chain uses TRBV7-9 with TRBJ1-5, with TRBD1 matching 7 bases. V shed 2 bases, J shed 5 bases, and the junction held 0 bases outside the gene matches. The CDR3 length is 13 residues. Germline V gene lookup returns CDR1 SEHNR and CDR2 FQNEAQ (reference sequence). The CDR3 region has the DNA TGTGCCAGCAGCTTACAGGGGGATCAGCCCCAGCATTTT. Translated: CASSLQGDQPQHF.

The rearrangement uses TRBV6-5 and TRBJ1-2; D possibly corresponds to TRBD1 (6 bases). Per germline, CDR1 MNHEY and CDR2 SVGAGI. This CDR3 contains 13 residues. The V gene lost 6 bases and the J gene lost 5 bases, with 13 bases spanning the gap. In nucleotides, the CDR3 is TGTGCCAGCAGAGGGGGACAAACTTATGGCTACACCTTC. This sequence encodes CASRGGQTYGYTF.

This rearrangement joins TRBV28 to TRBJ2-7, with 8 bases fitting TRBD1. The CDR3 spans 15 residues. V gave up 6 bases and J gave up 1 base; unmatched junction bases: 8. Germline V CDR1 and CDR2: MDHEN, SYDVKM. The CDR3 loop reads CASRPQGAMSYEQYF. The CDR3 DNA reads TGTGCCAGCAGGCCCCAGGGGGCTATGTCCTACGAGCAGTACTTC.

In nucleotides, the CDR3 is TGCGCCAGCAGCCAAGCCCGGCTGGAATACGAGCAGTACTTC. Translated: CASSQARLEYEQYF. The gene calls are TRBV4-1 and TRBJ2-7; D is undetermined. This CDR3 comprises 14 residues. Germline lookup yields CDR1 MGHRA and CDR2 YSYEKL. V lost 1 base and J lost 4, with 11 bases in between.

The chain employs TRBV6-5 and TRBJ1-4; 10 positions match TRBD1. The germline gives CDR1 MNHEY, CDR2 SVGAGI. J gave up 5 bases and V 6 bases, and 3 bases lay outside the gene matches. This CDR3 is built from 14 residues. CDR3 sequence reads: CASRPTGGNEKLFF. The DNA of the CDR3 is TGTGCCAGCAGGCCGACAGGGGGCAATGAAAAACTGTTTTTT.

The genes are TRBV6-6 and TRBJ1-1; 10 bases agree with TRBD1. V lost 5 bases, J lost 4 bases, and 7 bases stayed unmatched. This CDR3 spans 15 amino acids. Germline-derived CDR1 and CDR2 are MNHNY and SVGAGI (reference sequence). The chain's CDR3 is CASSDLDRGSTEAFF. The CDR3 DNA reads as TGTGCCAGCAGTGACCTGGACAGGGGGAGCACTGAAGCTTTCTTT.

The chain couples TRBV11-2 to TRBJ2-2; 9 positions match TRBD2. V shed 8 bases, J shed 6 bases, and the junction held 13 bases outside the gene matches. The germline gives CDR1 SGHAT, CDR2 FQNNGV. The CDR3 has 16 residues. This chain's CDR3 is CASSERGVWVPGELFF. The CDR3 coding sequence is TGTGCCAGCTCTGAGCGGGGGGTTTGGGTCCCCGGGGAGCTGTTTTTT.

The chain carries TRBV5-1 and TRBJ1-4; D not certain. Germline-derived CDR1 and CDR2 are SGHRS and YFSETQ. Trimming removed 0 bases at V and 8 bases at J, with 11 bases between. This CDR3 is 14 amino acids long. CDR3 loop: CASSLVPSQEKLFF. The CDR3, as DNA: TGCGCCAGCAGCTTGGTTCCCTCCCAGGAAAAACTGTTTTTT.

The CDR3 reads CASSPQGLPQHF. DNA for the CDR3: TGTGCCAGCTCACCTCAAGGGCTGCCCCAGCATTTT. This sequence joins TRBV18 and TRBJ1-5; no clear D gene. Trimming removed 3 bases from V and 9 bases from J, with 9 bases in between. CDR3 length: 12 amino acids. Germline CDR1 KGHSH, CDR2 LQKENI.

The chain uses TRBV13 and TRBJ1-4, with 11 bases matching TRBD1. With V trimmed by 5 bases and J by 7 bases, 6 bases remained unmatched. CDR1 is PRHDT, CDR2 FYEKMQ, per germline (reference sequence). The CDR3 is 15 amino acids. CDR3 coding DNA: TGTGCCAGCAGCACTCGGACAGGGGGCATTGAAAAACTGTTTTTT. It codes for CASSTRTGGIEKLFF.

In its sample, this clone was seen once. This chain joins TRBV2 and TRBJ1-2; D possibly corresponds to TRBD1 (5 bases). Germline CDR1 is SNHLY and CDR2 is FYNNEI. This CDR3 has 13 residues. V shed 2 bases and J shed 5 bases, with 9 bases lying between them. Here the CDR3 DNA reads TGTGCCAGCAGTGAATCCAGGGTTTATGGCTACACCTTC. Amino acid sequence: CASSESRVYGYTF. Together with reference TRBV2 and TRBJ1-2, the CDR3 gives the full variable domain: EPEVTQTPSHQVTQMGQEVILRCVPISNHLYFYWYRQILGQKVEFLVSFYNNEISEKSEIFDDQFSVERPDGSNFTLKIRSTKLEDSAMYFCASSESRVYGYTFGSGTRLTVV.

The chain's CDR3 is CASRTGGNTGELFF. The CDR3 DNA follows: TGTGCCAGCAGAACAGGGGGAAACACCGGGGAGCTGTTTTTT. The rearrangement joins TRBV6-5 to TRBJ2-2, with TRBD1 matching over 8 bases. The CDR3 contains 14 residues. Looked up from germline, CDR1 is MNHEY and CDR2 is SVGAGI. The V and J ends lost 6 bases and 2 bases, in that order; junction bases with no gene match: 2.

This chain uses TRBV7-9 with TRBJ2-5; D is undetermined. V shed 1 base and J shed 7 bases, with 19 bases lying between them. There are 16 residues in the CDR3. The germline CDR1 and CDR2 sequences are SEHNR and FQNEAQ (reference sequence). Written as DNA, the CDR3 is TGTGCCAGCAGCTTAGGGGAACACCACCGGCGTGGGACCCAGTACTTC. Translating gives CASSLGEHHRRGTQYF.

This sequence joins TRBV5-1 and TRBJ1-1, with D perhaps matching TRBD1 (6 bases). The CDR3 has 13 amino acids. The germline V gene encodes CDR1 SGHRS and CDR2 YFSETQ. The germline V and J ends were trimmed by 7 bases and 1 base, with 11 bases remaining between them. DNA of the CDR3: TGCGCCAGCGCTGGACAGACGAACACTGAAGCTTTCTTT. The encoded protein is CASAGQTNTEAFF.

This chain joins TRBV28 and TRBJ2-5; 8 nucleotides line up with TRBD1. This CDR3 contains 13 residues. V gave up 6 bases and J gave up 10 bases; unmatched junction bases: 10. Germline V lookup: CDR1 MDHEN, CDR2 SYDVKM. CDR3 bases: TGTGCCAGCAGCAAGACAGGGGCCTGGGACCAGTACTTC. Its protein product is CASSKTGAWDQYF.

The V gene is TRBV5-1, the J gene TRBJ2-7, with TRBD1 matching over 9 bases. CDR3 length: 15 amino acids. Unmatched junction bases numbered 5, after V lost 4 bases and J lost 0 bases. Germline loops: CDR1 SGHRS, CDR2 YFSETQ. The CDR3 loop is CASSPRQGVSYEQYF. The CDR3 region has the DNA TGCGCCAGCAGCCCCAGACAGGGGGTCTCCTACGAGCAGTACTTC.

V and J are TRBV7-8 and TRBJ1-2; D is possibly TRBD1 (5 bases). The CDR3 has 14 amino acids. Germline lookup yields CDR1 SGHVS and CDR2 FQNEAQ. Trimming left V 5 bases short and J 1 base short, with 11 bases between. CDR3 DNA: TGTGCCAGCAGCCGTGCGCAGGGTAACTATGGCTACACCTTC. It translates to CASSRAQGNYGYTF.

The V and J genes are TRBV6-5 and TRBJ1-1; weak D call: TRBD1 (6 bases). CDR3 length equals 14 residues. V was trimmed by 7 bases and J by 6 bases, leaving 18 bases between them. The germline V gene encodes CDR1 MNHEY and CDR2 SVGAGI. The CDR3 reads CASTTKGGAAEAFF. DNA for the CDR3: TGTGCCAGCACCACTAAGGGGGGGGCGGCTGAAGCTTTCTTT.

V is TRBV5-4 and J is TRBJ1-1; D unclear. Looked up from germline, CDR1 is SGHNT and CDR2 is YYREEE (reference sequence). The CDR3 is made up of 12 amino acids. V lost 1 base, J lost 7 bases, and 8 bases lay in between. This CDR3 reads CASSLYSGEAFF. The CDR3 region has the DNA TGTGCCAGCAGCTTGTACAGTGGTGAAGCTTTCTTT.

This chain links TRBV5-1 with TRBJ2-7; 7 positions agree with TRBD1. The germline V gene encodes CDR1 SGHRS and CDR2 YFSETQ. The trim removed 3 bases at V and 7 bases at J, leaving 10 bases unmatched. The CDR3 sequence is 14 residues long. Written as DNA, the CDR3 is TGCGCCAGCAGCTGGGGAATCGACAGGGAAGAGCAGTACTTC. Protein: CASSWGIDREEQYF.

J is TRBJ1-4 and V is TRBV5-1; 9 nucleotides line up with TRBD1. J was trimmed by 8 bases and V by 3 bases; bases with no gene match: 11. The CDR3 runs 16 residues. The germline gives CDR1 SGHRS, CDR2 YFSETQ. The CDR3 region is CASSSGTGNIGEKLFF. In DNA, the CDR3 is TGCGCCAGCAGCTCCGGGACAGGGAATATAGGGGAAAAACTGTTTTTT. Complete variable domain (other parts from reference TRBV5-1 and TRBJ1-4): KAGVTQTPRYLIKTRGQQVTLSCSPISGHRSVSWYQQTPGQGLQFLFEYFSETQRNKGNFPGRFSGRQFSNSRSEMNVSTLELGDSALYLCASSSGTGNIGEKLFFGSGTQLSVL.

Here the CDR3 DNA reads TGCGCCAGCAGCTGGGGGGACAGCCGGAGGGGCGAGCAGTACTTC. Amino acids: CASSWGDSRRGEQYF. The rearrangement uses TRBV5-1 and TRBJ2-7; D is possibly TRBD1 (7 bases). Per the germline V gene, CDR1 is SGHRS and CDR2 is YFSETQ. The CDR3 consists of 15 residues. V lost 3 bases and J lost 6, with 19 bases in between.

V and J are TRBV11-3 and TRBJ2-3, with 8 bases fitting TRBD2. Germline V CDR1 and CDR2: SGHNT, YENEEA. This CDR3 is built from 18 residues. The V gene end was trimmed by 4 bases and the J gene end by 3 bases; junction bases not matched to a gene: 15. CDR3 nucleotides: TGTGCCAGCAGCTCCGGGACTAGTAGCGGGGTACCTACAGATACGCAGTATTTT. It encodes CASSSGTSSGVPTDTQYF.

The chain carries TRBV18 and TRBJ2-2; 7 bases map to TRBD1. CDR1 is KGHSH and CDR2 is LQKENI in the germline V gene. With V trimmed by 3 bases and J by 0 bases, 1 base remained unmatched. The CDR3 runs 15 residues. The CDR3 DNA reads TGTGCCAGCTCACCGACAGGGCCGAACACCGGGGAGCTGTTTTTT. Protein sequence: CASSPTGPNTGELFF.

The chain is built from TRBV5-1 and TRBJ2-1, with a weak D call TRBD2 (5 bases). Germline V gene sequence: CDR1 SGHRS, CDR2 YFSETQ. V gave up 0 bases and J gave up 0 bases, with 10 bases separating them. This CDR3 spans 16 amino acids. CDR3 in DNA: TGCGCCAGCAGCTTGGACCGGGGTAGCTCCTACAATGAGCAGTTCTTC. Translation gives CASSLDRGSSYNEQFF.

This clone was detected only a few times. This chain links TRBV6-5 with TRBJ1-1; unclear D gene. Trimming took off 6 bases at V and 6 bases at J, with 14 bases between the two ends. Germline CDR1 and CDR2: MNHEY and SVGAGI. CDR3 size: 13 residues. The CDR3 spells CASSHAPGPEAFF. The CDR3 region has the DNA TGTGCCAGCAGCCACGCCCCCGGGCCTGAAGCTTTCTTT.

The J gene is TRBJ2-7, the V gene TRBV5-1, with D maybe TRBD2 (6 bases). The CDR3 runs to 11 residues. Trimming removed 6 bases from V and 3 bases from J, with 7 bases in between. Germline CDR1 is SGHRS and CDR2 is YFSETQ. CDR3: CASKEGYEQYF. CDR3 DNA sequence: TGCGCCAGCAAGGAGGGCTACGAGCAGTACTTC.